The 21 T cell receptor beta chains presented below share a single source sample, sequenced in a study of shared clonotypes between healthy human individuals (dated by TCRdb to about 2020). For the CD8 naive samples, CD45RO-negative cells were positively selected for CCR7, yielding a CD45RA+CCR7+ population from which TemRA cells were excluded. The method was the immunoSEQ multiplex PCR assay. Held by TCRdb, this immuneACCESS table contains in-frame sequences only and omits some clones. Under half of the omission traces to an unresolved V gene where checked; the cause of the rest is unknown. This sample lists 1.5 million to 2.5 million clones; about 95% were detected once. The ten biggest clones cover around 1% of the sample. Sequencing was performed on naive CD8+ T cells sorted from blood. The sample's cell subset or site label, in plain terms: CD45RA+CCR7+. These receptors were collected from a man between 18 and 29 years old in good health.

As for this clone: Other DNA sequences in this sample translate to the same CDR3. The chain uses TRBV7-3 and TRBJ1-1, with D uncertain. V shed 1 base and J shed 1 base, with 4 bases lying between them. This CDR3 comprises 13 residues. CDR1 and CDR2 (germline): SGHTA, FQGTGA. CDR3 nucleotides: TGTGCCAGCAGCTTAAGCGAGAACACTGAAGCTTTCTTT. It encodes CASSLSENTEAFF.

Worth noting for this clone: This sample includes further DNA sequences coding for the same CDR3. This chain uses TRBV6-5 with TRBJ2-1, with D unclear. The CDR3 extends over 12 amino acids. V lost 6 bases to trimming and J lost 4 bases, with 7 bases between them. CDR1 and CDR2 from the germline V gene are MNHEY and SVGAGI. The CDR3 DNA reads TGTGCCAGCAGGGCAGGTTACAATGAGCAGTTCTTC. Encoded protein: CASRAGYNEQFF.

The chain employs TRBV23-1 and TRBJ2-7; D not resolved. TRBV23-1 is designated an ORF whose function remains uncertain. The V and J ends lost 3 bases and 2 bases respectively, with 20 bases between them. The CDR3 covers 17 residues. DNA for the CDR3: TGCGCCAGCAGTCACGCTGGACCGTGGGCCAGCGCCTACGAGCAGTACTTC. Encoded protein: CASSHAGPWASAYEQYF.

The chain is built from TRBV6-5 and TRBJ2-1; 7 nucleotides align to TRBD2. Losses at the gene ends were 6 bases for V and 7 bases for J; bases not matched to a gene: 9. CDR3 length: 14 amino acids. Germline CDR1 MNHEY, CDR2 SVGAGI. Here the CDR3 DNA reads TGTGCCAGCAGGGTGGGAGGGCCTGGAAATGAGCAGTTCTTC. Translated, it gives CASRVGGPGNEQFF.

The genes are TRBV11-3 and TRBJ2-3, with 14 bases lining up with TRBD2. CDR3 length equals 16 residues. CDR1 is SGHNT, CDR2 YENEEA, per germline. J was trimmed by 1 base and V by 5 bases; bases with no gene match: 2. CDR3 amino acids: CASSVGLAGGTDTQYF. In nucleotides, the CDR3 is TGTGCCAGCAGCGTGGGACTAGCGGGGGGCACAGATACGCAGTATTTT.

The rearrangement joins TRBV2 to TRBJ1-2, with 7 bases lining up with TRBD1. The germline V gene encodes CDR1 SNHLY and CDR2 FYNNEI. V lost 9 bases, J lost 5 bases, and 6 bases stayed unmatched. The CDR3 covers 12 residues. The DNA for the CDR3 is TGTGCCAGAGGGGGCCTCGCTTATGGCTACACCTTC. Protein sequence: CARGGLAYGYTF.

This clone was observed a single time. The V and J genes are TRBV5-6 and TRBJ1-1; D possibly corresponds to TRBD1 (6 bases). Per germline, CDR1 SGHDT and CDR2 YYEEEE. This CDR3 contains 14 residues. Trimming left V 0 bases short and J 4 bases short, with 10 bases between. The CDR3, as DNA: TGTGCCAGCAGCTTGGCCCCAGGGGCCACTGAAGCTTTCTTT. Its translation is CASSLAPGATEAFF.

This chain connects TRBV10-2 to TRBJ2-1; TRBD2 matches 12 bases. This CDR3 has 14 amino acids. The V segment lost 4 bases and the J segment 8 bases; nucleotides outside the gene matches: 3. CDR1 and CDR2 from the germline V gene are WSHSY and SAAADI. This CDR3 reads CASSVTSGSDEQFF. As DNA, the CDR3 is TGCGCCAGCAGTGTGACTAGCGGGAGCGATGAGCAGTTCTTC.

V gene TRBV5-1 combines with J gene TRBJ2-5; 12 bases match TRBD2. Per germline, CDR1 SGHRS and CDR2 YFSETQ. There are 18 residues in the CDR3. The V segment lost 4 bases and the J segment 1 base; nucleotides outside the gene matches: 11. The CDR3 nucleotides read TGCGCCAGCAGCCCGGGACGGACTAGCGGGGCCCTCCAAGAGACCCAGTACTTC. This gives the protein CASSPGRTSGALQETQYF.

This chain's CDR3 is CASSPPEGGLGGELFF. The CDR3 nucleotides are TGTGCCAGCTCACCACCAGAAGGAGGCTTGGGCGGGGAGCTGTTTTTT. V is TRBV18 and J is TRBJ2-2, with D possibly TRBD2 on 5 matching bases. With 0 bases removed from V and 7 bases from J, the gap between germline ends came to 15 bases. CDR3 length: 16 amino acids. Germline CDR1 and CDR2: KGHSH and LQKENI.

V gene TRBV28 combines with J gene TRBJ2-7; the D gene is possibly TRBD2 (8 bases). CDR3 length equals 19 residues. From germline, CDR1 is MDHEN and CDR2 SYDVKM. Trimming pared 5 bases from V and 1 base from J, leaving 27 bases between. In DNA, the CDR3 is TGTGCCAGCAGTGCATCTGGACAGGTGGTGGCGGGGGGTTCCTACGAGCAGTACTTC. Its protein product is CASSASGQVVAGGSYEQYF.

This clone was observed a single time. The chain has TRBV6-1 and TRBJ1-2; possibly TRBD1 for D (5 bases). The CDR3 consists of 14 residues. The germline V gene has CDR1 MNHNS and CDR2 SASEGT. The V and J ends lost 1 base and 4 bases respectively, with 10 bases between them. CDR3 region: CASSEVGEIYGYTF. The CDR3 nucleotides are TGTGCCAGCAGTGAAGTGGGGGAGATCTATGGCTACACCTTC.

The chain joins TRBV4-3 to TRBJ2-7; weak D call: TRBD2 (5 bases). This CDR3 is built from 15 residues. The germline V gene encodes CDR1 LGHNA and CDR2 YSLEER. The germline V and J ends were trimmed by 1 base and 0 bases, with 10 bases remaining between them. Here the CDR3 reads CASSQVWESSYEQYF. DNA for the CDR3: TGCGCCAGCAGCCAAGTTTGGGAGAGCTCCTACGAGCAGTACTTC.

CDR3: CATGQGTVGTDTQYF. Written as DNA, the CDR3 is TGTGCCACCGGGCAGGGAACGGTTGGCACAGATACGCAGTATTTT. The chain employs TRBV28 and TRBJ2-3, with D maybe TRBD1 (5 bases). The CDR3 is made up of 15 amino acids. The V gene's germline CDR1 is MDHEN and CDR2 SYDVKM. Trimming left V 10 bases short and J 1 base short, with 18 bases between.

The V and J genes are TRBV7-2 and TRBJ2-7; no clear D. The CDR3 length is 12 residues. V lost 5 bases and J 1 base, leaving 6 bases between the germline ends. Germline V gene data show CDR1 as SGHTA and CDR2 as FQGNSA. The CDR3: CASSAHSYEQYF. The CDR3 DNA sequence: TGTGCCAGCAGCGCCCATTCCTACGAGCAGTACTTC.

The V gene is TRBV7-9, the J gene TRBJ1-1; weak D call: TRBD1 (5 bases). The germline V gene has CDR1 SEHNR and CDR2 FQNEAQ (reference sequence). V shed 5 bases and J shed 5 bases, with 18 bases lying between them. The CDR3 extends over 15 amino acids. CDR3 bases: TGTGCCAGCAGCCCCTCCCAGGGCGCGGAGACTGAAGCTTTCTTT. Translating gives CASSPSQGAETEAFF.

The chain employs TRBV9 and TRBJ2-1; TRBD2 might be the D (5 bases). The CDR3 totals 15 residues. Germline V gene sequence: CDR1 SGDLS, CDR2 YYNGEE. The V and J ends lost 3 bases and 0 bases respectively, with 10 bases between them. The CDR3 bases are TGTGCCAGCAGCGGGAGACGGGGCTCCTACAATGAGCAGTTCTTC. It specifies CASSGRRGSYNEQFF.

The CDR3 bases are TGCGCCAGCACCTTGACACCCGGTCGAGGAGATACGCAGTATTTT. This encodes CASTLTPGRGDTQYF. The rearrangement joins TRBV4-1 to TRBJ2-3; D uncertain. CDR3 length equals 15 residues. Trimming stripped 7 bases from V and 5 bases from J, with 19 bases between. Germline-derived CDR1 and CDR2 are MGHRA and YSYEKL.

V is TRBV5-4 and J is TRBJ2-7; 10 bases are a match to TRBD1. V was clipped by 4 bases and J by 4 bases; unmatched bases: 11. The CDR3 contains 16 residues. Germline CDR1 reads SGHNT; CDR2 reads YYREEE (reference sequence). This CDR3 is CASSAPTGTGAYEQYF. The CDR3 coding sequence is TGTGCCAGCAGCGCACCGACCGGGACAGGGGCGTACGAGCAGTACTTC. Combining the CDR3 with reference TRBV5-4 and TRBJ2-7 gives the whole variable domain ETGVTQSPTHLIKTRGQQVTLRCSSQSGHNTVSWYQQALGQGPQFIFQYYREEENGRGNFPPRFSGLQFPNYSSELNVNALELDDSALYLCASSAPTGTGAYEQYFGPGTRLTVT.

This clone appeared once. V gene TRBV5-6 combines with J gene TRBJ1-5; no clear D gene. The CDR3 extends over 18 amino acids. The ends were cut back, 1 base at V and 2 bases at J, with 19 bases in the middle. Germline V gene sequence: CDR1 SGHDT, CDR2 YYEEEE. CDR3 bases: TGTGCCAGCAGCTTGTGGGCCGGTAGGGAGATTGGCAATCAGCCCCAGCATTTT. This sequence encodes CASSLWAGREIGNQPQHF.

This chain links TRBV9 with TRBJ2-7; D not resolved. Germline CDR1 and CDR2: SGDLS and YYNGEE. The CDR3 has 12 residues. Trimming stripped 3 bases from V and 9 bases from J, with 13 bases between. The CDR3 region has the DNA TGTGCCAGCAGCGGCGAGTACGGTGGGCAGTACTTC. It yields the protein CASSGEYGGQYF.